The 22 T cell receptor beta chains reported below all come from one sample, sequenced in a study of vaccination effects on CD4 cells after COVID-19 (dated by TCRdb to 2022 to 2024). These receptors have no identified antigens. In the ViraFEST assay, PBMC were stimulated with viral peptide pools, and TCR sequencing was then used to find antigen-specific CD4+ T cell clonotypes based on their expansion. After less than eleven days of culture, CD4+ T cells were isolated with the EasySep CD4+ T cell isolation kit. The absence of prior SARS-CoV-2 infection in healthy vaccine recipients was confirmed by negative nucleocapsid antibodies before and after vaccination. The library was produced with the immunoSEQ multiplex PCR assay. The source is immuneACCESS, and TCRdb retained only in-frame sequences with V and J called. Part of the clones is not carried over; for the studies checked, unresolved V genes explain less than half of this, and the remainder is unexplained. Within this sample are approximately 25,000 clones, with roughly 74% of them counted one time only. Of the sample, about 20% falls within the top ten clones.

The specimen comprised CD4+ T cells from PBMCs cultured with HCoV-NL63 spike peptides, sampled before COVID-19 vaccination. What this sample's cell subset or site label stands for: HCoV-NL63 spike overlapping peptide pool stimulation. The receptors were sampled from a human donor who received a COVID-19 vaccine.

The J gene is TRBJ1-4, the V gene TRBV6-2 or TRBV6-3, with D hard to call. Germline CDR1 reads MNHEY; CDR2 reads SVGEGT. The CDR3 runs to 15 residues. V gave up 2 bases and J gave up 4 bases, with 11 bases separating them. The CDR3 sequence is CASSYGTNGNEKLFF. The DNA of the CDR3 is TGTGCCAGCAGTTACGGAACGAACGGTAATGAAAAACTGTTTTTT.

V gene TRBV2 combines with J gene TRBJ2-1; D ambiguous. Germline lookup yields CDR1 SNHLY and CDR2 FYNNEI. The CDR3 runs 11 residues. Trimming stripped 4 bases from V and 4 bases from J, with 2 bases between. The CDR3 DNA is TGTGCCAGCAGTGGGTACAATGAGCAGTTCTTC. Amino acids: CASSGYNEQFF.

This clone has more than one count but fewer than ten. The chain links TRBV3-1 (or the pseudogene TRBV3-2) to TRBJ1-3, with D perhaps TRBD1 (5 bases). Trimming shortened V by 5 bases and J by 11 bases, and 16 bases separated the two germline ends. From germline, CDR1 is LGHDT and CDR2 YNNKEL (reference sequence). The CDR3 is made up of 13 amino acids. CDR3 DNA: TGTGCCAGCAGCTCCCGGGGGGGATACGCCATATATTTT. Translation gives CASSSRGGYAIYF.

This rearrangement joins TRBV3-1 (or the pseudogene TRBV3-2) to TRBJ2-7; the D is unclear. Germline loops: CDR1 LGHDT, CDR2 YNNKEL (reference sequence). V shed 4 bases and J shed 12 bases, with 19 bases lying between them. This CDR3 is built from 13 residues. CDR3 nucleotide sequence: TGTGCCAGCAGCCTGATAGGTGCCGGCGAGAGGTACTTC. Its protein is CASSLIGAGERYF.

V gene TRBV7-3 combines with J gene TRBJ2-5; D possibly corresponds to TRBD1 (6 bases). V was cut by 2 bases and J by 4 bases, with 14 bases left in between. The CDR3 consists of 15 residues. Germline V CDR1 and CDR2: SGHTA, FQGTGA. CDR3 bases: TGTGCCAGCAGCTTAGGGGGCCCGGATGGAGAGACCCAGTACTTC. Its translation: CASSLGGPDGETQYF.

This rearrangement joins TRBV19 to TRBJ2-1, with 13 bases that match TRBD2. The CDR3 length is 16 residues. The trim removed 5 bases at V and 2 bases at J, leaving 3 bases unmatched. Germline-derived CDR1 and CDR2 are LNHDA and SQIVND (reference sequence). CDR3 in DNA: TGTGCCAGTAGTCTAACTAGCGGGAGGGCCTACAATGAGCAGTTCTTC. This sequence encodes CASSLTSGRAYNEQFF.

The V gene is TRBV30, the J gene TRBJ1-4, with D hard to call. The CDR3 has 16 residues. Germline V gives CDR1 GTSNPN, CDR2 SVGIG (reference sequence). V was clipped by 2 bases and J by 0 bases, with 13 bases between them. CDR3: CAWSPWTTATNEKLFF. The CDR3 DNA is TGTGCCTGGAGTCCCTGGACGACTGCAACTAATGAAAAACTGTTTTTT.

This clone appeared a few times. The chain links TRBV11-2 to TRBJ1-1; D gene unclear. This CDR3 region has 14 residues. The germline V gene has CDR1 SGHAT and CDR2 FQNNGV. The V end was cut by 0 bases, the J end by 6 bases, with 11 bases between. CDR3 in DNA: TGTGCCAGCAGCTTAGATATTGGTTACGCTGAAGCTTTCTTT. It codes for CASSLDIGYAEAFF. The full variable domain, in which reference TRBV11-2 and TRBJ1-1 provide the parts outside the CDR3, is EAGVAQSPRYKIIEKRQSVAFWCNPISGHATLYWYQQILGQGPKLLIQFQNNGVVDDSQLPKDRFSAERLKGVDSTLKIQPAKLEDSAVYLCASSLDIGYAEAFFGQGTRLTVV.

This chain joins TRBV27 and TRBJ2-5; D unresolved. Trimming left V 0 bases short and J 4 bases short, with 6 bases between. The CDR3 totals 13 residues. In germline, CDR1 is MNHEY, CDR2 SMNVEV (reference sequence). CDR3 region: CASSLSIRETQYF. The CDR3 DNA follows: TGTGCCAGCAGTTTATCTATACGAGAGACCCAGTACTTC.

The chain employs TRBV3-1 (or the pseudogene TRBV3-2) and TRBJ2-7, with a weak D call TRBD1 (6 bases). The CDR3 runs 16 residues. V dropped 4 bases and J dropped 3 bases, with 19 bases sitting between them. Germline-derived CDR1 and CDR2 are LGHDT and YNNKEL (reference sequence). The CDR3, as DNA: TGTGCCAGCAGCCGGATGGACAGACCACCTTTCTACGAGCAGTACTTC. Translation: CASSRMDRPPFYEQYF.

This chain connects TRBV19 to TRBJ2-7; 10 nucleotides agree with TRBD1. The V segment lost 4 bases and the J segment 6 bases; nucleotides outside the gene matches: 12. The length of the CDR3 is 16 residues. Germline assignment: CDR1 LNHDA and CDR2 SQIVND (reference sequence). DNA for the CDR3: TGTGCCAGTAGTACCCTGGGGACAGGGGTTATGGGCGAGCAGTACTTC. This encodes CASSTLGTGVMGEQYF. The complete variable domain, with remaining parts taken from reference TRBV19 and TRBJ2-7, reads DGGITQSPKYLFRKEGQNVTLSCEQNLNHDAMYWYRQDPGQGLRLIYYSQIVNDFQKGDIAEGYSVSREKKESFPLTVTSAQKNPTAFYLCASSTLGTGVMGEQYFGPGTRLTVT.

CDR3 residues: CSAGDTEAFF. CDR3 nucleotide sequence: TGCAGTGCTGGGGACACTGAAGCTTTCTTT. The rearrangement links TRBV20-1 to TRBJ1-1, with unresolved D. The V and J ends lost 5 bases and 3 bases respectively, with 4 bases between them. Germline CDR1 DFQATT, CDR2 SNEGSKA (reference sequence). This CDR3 is 10 amino acids long.

The chain links TRBV10-3 to TRBJ2-1, with D possibly TRBD2 on 7 matching bases. V was clipped by 3 bases and J by 3 bases, with 12 bases between them. The CDR3 contains 15 residues. Per germline, CDR1 ENHRY and CDR2 SYGVKD. CDR3 amino acids: CAISEGGGLYNEQFF. CDR3 nucleotides: TGTGCCATCAGTGAAGGGGGGGGGCTCTACAATGAGCAGTTCTTC.

The chain carries TRBV6-5 and TRBJ2-3; a possible D gene is TRBD2 (6 bases). The CDR3 loop spans 14 amino acids. Deletions cut 6 bases from V and 4 bases from J, with 14 bases between. CDR1 and CDR2 from the germline V gene are MNHEY and SVGAGI. The CDR3 DNA reads as TGTGCCAGCAGGCGGGACGGCGGCCCAGATACGCAGTATTTT. Translating it yields CASRRDGGPDTQYF.

The chain joins TRBV11-2 to TRBJ1-5; TRBD1 is a possible D gene (5 bases). Germline CDR1 is SGHAT and CDR2 is FQNNGV. This CDR3 spans 15 amino acids. V shed 3 bases and J shed 2 bases, with 11 bases lying between them. The CDR3 is CASSLGQGGNQPQHF. The DNA of the CDR3 is TGTGCCAGCAGCTTGGGGCAGGGTGGCAATCAGCCCCAGCATTTT.

V is TRBV19 and J is TRBJ2-7; TRBD2 matches at 11 bases. The CDR3 runs to 13 residues. Germline CDR1 and CDR2: LNHDA and SQIVND (reference sequence). J lost 0 bases, V lost 9 bases, and 1 base had no gene match. The CDR3 sequence is CASGTSGSYEQYF. CDR3 coding DNA: TGTGCCAGCGGGACTAGCGGCTCCTACGAGCAGTACTTC.

This clone has only a few counts. V gene TRBV6-5 combines with J gene TRBJ1-2; TRBD1 matches at 7 bases. V gave up 2 bases and J gave up 8 bases; unmatched junction bases: 14. Germline V lookup: CDR1 MNHEY, CDR2 SVGAGI. The CDR3 is made up of 16 amino acids. The CDR3 bases are TGTGCCAGCAGTTACGGGGGGAATGAGGGGGCGCAAGGCTACACCTTC. This sequence encodes CASSYGGNEGAQGYTF.

The V and J genes are TRBV19 and TRBJ1-3; no clear D gene. Between the trimmed V and J ends, which lost 2 bases and 2 bases, there was a span of 7 bases. The V gene's germline CDR1 is LNHDA and CDR2 SQIVND (reference sequence). The CDR3 is 14 amino acids. This CDR3 reads CASSITVTGNTIYF. For the CDR3, the DNA is TGTGCCAGTAGTATAACGGTCACTGGAAACACCATATATTTT. The full variable domain, its missing parts supplied by reference TRBV19 and TRBJ1-3, is DGGITQSPKYLFRKEGQNVTLSCEQNLNHDAMYWYRQDPGQGLRLIYYSQIVNDFQKGDIAEGYSVSREKKESFPLTVTSAQKNPTAFYLCASSITVTGNTIYFGEGSWLTVV.

V gene TRBV28 combines with J gene TRBJ1-1; tentative D call: TRBD1 (5 bases). CDR1 MDHEN and CDR2 SYDVKM come from the germline V gene. There are 14 residues in the CDR3. Trimming removed 5 bases at V and 7 bases at J, with 17 bases between. CDR3 nucleotide sequence: TGTGCCAGCAGTCCACCGGGACGGGGCTTTGAAGCTTTCTTT. Translating gives CASSPPGRGFEAFF.

The chain joins TRBV18 to TRBJ2-2; tentative D call: TRBD2 (8 bases). Germline assignment: CDR1 KGHSH and CDR2 LQKENI. The CDR3 has 17 residues. V was cut by 2 bases and J by 4 bases, with 17 bases left in between. CDR3 in DNA: TGTGCCAGCTCACCAACCGGGAGGGGGCAAGGCACCGGGGAGCTGTTTTTT. It is translated as CASSPTGRGQGTGELFF.

The chain recombines TRBV5-1 with TRBJ1-2, with no clear D. Trimming removed 2 bases from V and 4 bases from J, with 12 bases in between. The CDR3 runs to 14 residues. The germline V gene has CDR1 SGHRS and CDR2 YFSETQ. The CDR3 bases are TGCGCCAGCAGCTTTCTTTTCAGTGGCTATGGCTACACCTTC. Its protein product is CASSFLFSGYGYTF.

The chain employs TRBV4-2 and TRBJ2-7, with D uncertain. CDR1 and CDR2 (germline): LGHNA, YNFKEQ. The CDR3 extends over 14 amino acids. V lost 3 bases to trimming and J lost 2 bases, with 11 bases between them. DNA for the CDR3: TGTGCCAGCAGCCAGCGGACGGGTCCCTACGAGCAGTACTTC. This gives the protein CASSQRTGPYEQYF.